Sequencing of this T cell receptor beta chain was carried out in a study of shared clonotypes between healthy human individuals. The method was immunoSEQ multiplex PCR; TCRdb's version includes in-frame clones alone and lacks a portion of them. Among almost 700,000 clones listed, under 95% were seen once. J was trimmed by 6 bases and V by 3 bases; bases with no gene match: 5. This CDR3 contains 13 residues. CD45RO-negative CD8 cells positively selected for CCR7 made up the naive population, which excluded terminally differentiated effector memory CD45RA+ cells. This TCR was recovered from a man aged 25-40 years in good health. Sequenced input: naive CD8+ T cells sorted from blood. The chain joins TRBV5-3 to TRBJ2-7; 8 bases agree with TRBD2. TRBV5-3 belongs to the ORF category, with a function that is uncertain. CDR3 region: CARSSGLGGEQYF. CDR3 sequence (DNA): TGTGCCAGAAGCTCGGGACTAGGTGGCGAGCAGTACTTC.